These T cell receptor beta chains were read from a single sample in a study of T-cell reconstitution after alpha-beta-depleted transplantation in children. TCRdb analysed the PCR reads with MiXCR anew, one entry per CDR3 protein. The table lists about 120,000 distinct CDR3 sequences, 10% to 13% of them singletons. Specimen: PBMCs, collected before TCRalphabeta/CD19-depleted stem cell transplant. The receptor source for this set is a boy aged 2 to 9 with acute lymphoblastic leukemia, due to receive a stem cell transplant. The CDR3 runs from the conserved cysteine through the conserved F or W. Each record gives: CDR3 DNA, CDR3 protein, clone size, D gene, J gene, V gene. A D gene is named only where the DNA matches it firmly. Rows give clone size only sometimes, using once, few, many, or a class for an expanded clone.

cdr3_nt: TGTGCCAGCAGCCCCTCCCAGGGGTACGAGCAGTACTTC; cdr3_aa: CASSPSQGYEQYF; clone_size: many; d_call: .; j_call: TRBJ2-7; v_call: TRBV7-6
cdr3_nt: TGTGCCAGCAGCACCGCCGGGGGTACGCAGTATTTT; cdr3_aa: CASSTAGGTQYF; clone_size: many; d_call: .; j_call: TRBJ2-3; v_call: TRBV7-9
cdr3_nt: TGTGCCAGCAGTCCCAGCGGGGGTGGGGCCGCCGGGGAGCTGTTTTTT; cdr3_aa: CASSPSGGGAAGELFF; clone_size: many; d_call: TRBD2; j_call: TRBJ2-2; v_call: TRBV27
cdr3_nt: TGTGCCAGCAGCGTGGAACACGTAGGTGAGCAGTTCTTC; cdr3_aa: CASSVEHVGEQFF; clone_size: .; d_call: .; j_call: TRBJ2-1; v_call: TRBV9
cdr3_nt: TGTGCCACCAGCCCCCGGGACAGGGCCACCTACGAGCAGTACTTC; cdr3_aa: CATSPRDRATYEQYF; clone_size: .; d_call: TRBD1; j_call: TRBJ2-7; v_call: TRBV15
cdr3_nt: TGTGCCAACAGGGTTTTAGGCTCTGGGGCCAACGTCCTGACTTTC; cdr3_aa: CANRVLGSGANVLTF; clone_size: many; d_call: .; j_call: TRBJ2-6; v_call: TRBV12-3/TRBV12-4
cdr3_nt: TGTGCCAGCAGCTTAGTTCGGGAGTCGGGATATGGCTACACCTTC; cdr3_aa: CASSLVRESGYGYTF; clone_size: few; d_call: .; j_call: TRBJ1-2; v_call: TRBV7-9
cdr3_nt: TGTGCCATCAGTGCGCTAATCAATGAGCAGTTCTTC; cdr3_aa: CAISALINEQFF; clone_size: many; d_call: .; j_call: TRBJ2-1; v_call: TRBV10-3
cdr3_nt: TGCAGTCCCTTCCGGGGGCAGGTTGAAGCTTTCTTT; cdr3_aa: CSPFRGQVEAFF; clone_size: few; d_call: .; j_call: TRBJ1-1; v_call: TRBV20-1
cdr3_nt: TGTGCCAGCAGTTTAGGGGAGAGGGGCGTGGAGACCCAGTACTTC; cdr3_aa: CASSLGERGVETQYF; clone_size: few; d_call: .; j_call: TRBJ2-5; v_call: TRBV27
cdr3_nt: TGCAGTGCTAGAGTTGGAGGCAGACCGTACAATGAGCAGTTCTTC; cdr3_aa: CSARVGGRPYNEQFF; clone_size: many; d_call: .; j_call: TRBJ2-1; v_call: TRBV20-1
cdr3_nt: TGCGCCAGCAGCTTGGTAGGCCGGGGTGGCGACGAGCAGTACTTC; cdr3_aa: CASSLVGRGGDEQYF; clone_size: many; d_call: .; j_call: TRBJ2-7; v_call: TRBV5-1
cdr3_nt: TGTGCCACCCTGGAAGGGAGCGGACACTCCTACAATGAGCAGTTCTTC; cdr3_aa: CATLEGSGHSYNEQFF; clone_size: few; d_call: .; j_call: TRBJ2-1; v_call: TRBV25-1
cdr3_nt: TGTGCCATCGGGTCAGTCAGGGGGACCTCTGGGGCCAACGTCCTGACTTTC; cdr3_aa: CAIGSVRGTSGANVLTF; clone_size: many; d_call: TRBD1; j_call: TRBJ2-6; v_call: TRBV10-3
cdr3_nt: TGCGCCAGCAGTGTGGCAGGGCGAGACGAGCAGTACTTC; cdr3_aa: CASSVAGRDEQYF; clone_size: few; d_call: .; j_call: TRBJ2-7; v_call: TRBV10-2
cdr3_nt: TGTGCCAGTAGTATAGACCGTAGCTCCTACAATGAGCAGTTCTTC; cdr3_aa: CASSIDRSSYNEQFF; clone_size: many; d_call: .; j_call: TRBJ2-1; v_call: TRBV19
cdr3_nt: TGTGCCAGCAGTTTCTCTGGCGGGATTGAAGCTTTCTTT; cdr3_aa: CASSFSGGIEAFF; clone_size: few; d_call: .; j_call: TRBJ1-1; v_call: TRBV12-3/TRBV12-4
cdr3_nt: TGTGCCAGCAGTCCACAGGGGGATGGCTACACCTTC; cdr3_aa: CASSPQGDGYTF; clone_size: many; d_call: TRBD1; j_call: TRBJ1-2; v_call: TRBV12-3/TRBV12-4
cdr3_nt: TGTGCCAGCCGTCCATATAATTCACCCCTCCACTTT; cdr3_aa: CASRPYNSPLHF; clone_size: few; d_call: .; j_call: TRBJ1-6; v_call: TRBV6-5
cdr3_nt: TGTGCCAGCAGCCAAATCTCCCGGCAGTACTTC; cdr3_aa: CASSQISRQYF; clone_size: .; d_call: .; j_call: TRBJ2-7; v_call: TRBV14
cdr3_nt: TGCAGTGCTTCCGGGACTAGCGGGAGTGGGAATGAGCAGTTCTTC; cdr3_aa: CSASGTSGSGNEQFF; clone_size: few; d_call: TRBD2; j_call: TRBJ2-1; v_call: TRBV20-1
cdr3_nt: TGTGCCAGCAGTTTATCAGGGGGCACTGAAGCTTTCTTT; cdr3_aa: CASSLSGGTEAFF; clone_size: .; d_call: TRBD1; j_call: TRBJ1-1; v_call: TRBV28
cdr3_nt: TGTGCCAGCAGTCCCGGGACAGCCGATACTTGGAATCAGCCCCAGCATTTT; cdr3_aa: CASSPGTADTWNQPQHF; clone_size: many; d_call: TRBD1; j_call: TRBJ1-5; v_call: TRBV6-5
cdr3_nt: TGTGCCAGCTCACCATTAGAACTAGCGGGAGTAACAGATACGCAGTATTTT; cdr3_aa: CASSPLELAGVTDTQYF; clone_size: few; d_call: TRBD2; j_call: TRBJ2-3; v_call: TRBV18
cdr3_nt: TGTGCCAGCTGGGGCAGTGAAGCTTTCTTT; cdr3_aa: CASWGSEAFF; clone_size: few; d_call: .; j_call: TRBJ1-1; v_call: TRBV6-6
cdr3_nt: TGTGCCAGCAGTCCCGACGGAGGTGTCGGTCAGCCCCAGCATTTT; cdr3_aa: CASSPDGGVGQPQHF; clone_size: few; d_call: .; j_call: TRBJ1-5; v_call: TRBV12-3/TRBV12-4
cdr3_nt: TGTGCCAGCAGTGAAGCGGATAGGGGCTCCTACAATGAGCAGTTCTTC; cdr3_aa: CASSEADRGSYNEQFF; clone_size: .; d_call: .; j_call: TRBJ2-1; v_call: TRBV6-1
cdr3_nt: TGTGCCAGCTCACCCCCCCCAGGACAGGTTCATAGTGGGACTGAAGCTTTCTTT; cdr3_aa: CASSPPPGQVHSGTEAFF; clone_size: .; d_call: TRBD1; j_call: TRBJ1-1; v_call: TRBV18
cdr3_nt: TGTGCCAGCCTAAGGGTCGGGACAGGGTATATGGGCGGCTACACCTTC; cdr3_aa: CASLRVGTGYMGGYTF; clone_size: few; d_call: TRBD1; j_call: TRBJ1-2; v_call: TRBV12-3/TRBV12-4
cdr3_nt: TGTGCCAGCAGTTACCCTGGGTCGGACACTGAAGCTTTCTTT; cdr3_aa: CASSYPGSDTEAFF; clone_size: many; d_call: .; j_call: TRBJ1-1; v_call: TRBV6-2/TRBV6-3
cdr3_nt: TGCAGCGTTGACCGGGAGGACGGCTACACCTTC; cdr3_aa: CSVDREDGYTF; clone_size: .; d_call: .; j_call: TRBJ1-2; v_call: TRBV29-1
cdr3_nt: TGTGCCAGCAGCTTAGGGACAGGGTTCGCGTACGAGCAGTACTTC; cdr3_aa: CASSLGTGFAYEQYF; clone_size: many; d_call: TRBD1; j_call: TRBJ2-7; v_call: TRBV7-2
cdr3_nt: TGTGCCAGCAGGCCCGGACAGGGGACGCTTCGGAGCGGCAGTAGGAATTCCTACGAGCAGTACTTC; cdr3_aa: CASRPGQGTLRSGSRNSYEQYF; clone_size: few; d_call: TRBD1; j_call: TRBJ2-7; v_call: TRBV6-4
cdr3_nt: TGTGCCAGCAGTTTAGTCCTTTACGAGCAGTTCTTC; cdr3_aa: CASSLVLYEQFF; clone_size: many; d_call: .; j_call: TRBJ2-1; v_call: TRBV12-3/TRBV12-4
cdr3_nt: TGTGCCAGCAGCGTCACGACAGGGATGCTGTACGAGCAGTACTTC; cdr3_aa: CASSVTTGMLYEQYF; clone_size: .; d_call: TRBD1; j_call: TRBJ2-7; v_call: TRBV5-4
cdr3_nt: TGTGCCAGCAGCGGGAGAGTTCGGTACGAGCAGTACTTC; cdr3_aa: CASSGRVRYEQYF; clone_size: many; d_call: .; j_call: TRBJ2-7; v_call: TRBV7-9
cdr3_nt: TGTGCCAGCAGCAGGGGGGGTATACAGCAGCCCCAGCATTTT; cdr3_aa: CASSRGGIQQPQHF; clone_size: .; d_call: .; j_call: TRBJ1-5; v_call: TRBV7-2
cdr3_nt: TGTGCCACCAGTGATTTGCTGAGCAGTTCCACCACCGGGGAGCTGTTTTTT; cdr3_aa: CATSDLLSSSTTGELFF; clone_size: many; d_call: .; j_call: TRBJ2-2; v_call: TRBV24-1
cdr3_nt: TGCAGTGCTAACGGACTAGCGGGAGTTCGGTCGCGGACAGATACGCAGTATTTT; cdr3_aa: CSANGLAGVRSRTDTQYF; clone_size: .; d_call: TRBD2; j_call: TRBJ2-3; v_call: TRBV20-1
cdr3_nt: TGTGCCAGCAGCCTGGCTTTTGGATACAATCAGCCCCAGCATTTT; cdr3_aa: CASSLAFGYNQPQHF; clone_size: .; d_call: .; j_call: TRBJ1-5; v_call: TRBV3-1
cdr3_nt: TGTGCCAGCGGGGGGACAGAAAAGAACACTGAAGCTTTCTTT; cdr3_aa: CASGGTEKNTEAFF; clone_size: .; d_call: TRBD1; j_call: TRBJ1-1; v_call: TRBV6-1
cdr3_nt: TGTGCCAGCAGCGTAGCAAACCAGGGTGGGGACACCGGGGAGCTGTTTTTT; cdr3_aa: CASSVANQGGDTGELFF; clone_size: few; d_call: .; j_call: TRBJ2-2; v_call: TRBV7-6
cdr3_nt: TGCAGTGCTCGACCGACTAGCCGTAGAGGAGAGACCCAGTACTTC; cdr3_aa: CSARPTSRRGETQYF; clone_size: .; d_call: TRBD2; j_call: TRBJ2-5; v_call: TRBV20-1
cdr3_nt: TGCAGTGCTAGACCGGGACAGTACAATCAGCCCCAGCATTTT; cdr3_aa: CSARPGQYNQPQHF; clone_size: many; d_call: TRBD1; j_call: TRBJ1-5; v_call: TRBV20-1
cdr3_nt: TGTGCCAGCTCCGTAACCGGGACAGGGAACACTGAAGCTTTCTTT; cdr3_aa: CASSVTGTGNTEAFF; clone_size: .; d_call: TRBD1; j_call: TRBJ1-1; v_call: TRBV18
cdr3_nt: TGTGCCAGCATCCCAAGGAACGGAGATCAGGATGGCTACACCTTC; cdr3_aa: CASIPRNGDQDGYTF; clone_size: .; d_call: .; j_call: TRBJ1-2; v_call: TRBV6-1
cdr3_nt: TGTGCCAGCTCACCACCACCCGAAGGAAACACCATATATTTT; cdr3_aa: CASSPPPEGNTIYF; clone_size: few; d_call: .; j_call: TRBJ1-3; v_call: TRBV18
cdr3_nt: TGTGCCAGCAGCTCGGGACAACTGGCGGGGGAGCTGTTTTTT; cdr3_aa: CASSSGQLAGELFF; clone_size: many; d_call: .; j_call: TRBJ2-2; v_call: TRBV7-8
cdr3_nt: TGCAGTGCCCTAGGAAAAACGGGACGAGTAGGGAAATTCTCCTACGAGCAGTACTTC; cdr3_aa: CSALGKTGRVGKFSYEQYF; clone_size: few; d_call: .; j_call: TRBJ2-7; v_call: TRBV20-1
cdr3_nt: TGTGCCAGCAGCTTAGCGCAAGACTGGGGGCACACTGGAAACACCATATATTTT; cdr3_aa: CASSLAQDWGHTGNTIYF; clone_size: .; d_call: .; j_call: TRBJ1-3; v_call: TRBV11-1
cdr3_nt: TGTGCCAGCAGCTTGGTAGGGGGCGCCTACAATGAGCAGTTCTTC; cdr3_aa: CASSLVGGAYNEQFF; clone_size: many; d_call: TRBD1; j_call: TRBJ2-1; v_call: TRBV5-6
cdr3_nt: TGCAGTGCTAGAGACCTCAGGGACCAAGAGACCCAGTACTTC; cdr3_aa: CSARDLRDQETQYF; clone_size: many; d_call: .; j_call: TRBJ2-5; v_call: TRBV20-1
cdr3_nt: TGTGCCAGCAGCTCGAGGGACAGGGGGCCCAGGGATACGCAGTATTTT; cdr3_aa: CASSSRDRGPRDTQYF; clone_size: many; d_call: TRBD1; j_call: TRBJ2-3; v_call: TRBV7-9
cdr3_nt: TGTGCCAGCAGCCCGGGACAGGGGCCTGGAAACACCATATATTTT; cdr3_aa: CASSPGQGPGNTIYF; clone_size: .; d_call: TRBD1; j_call: TRBJ1-3; v_call: TRBV11-3
cdr3_nt: TGCGCCAGCAGCTTGGGACTAGCGGGAGTTGATGAGCAGTTCTTC; cdr3_aa: CASSLGLAGVDEQFF; clone_size: few; d_call: TRBD2; j_call: TRBJ2-1; v_call: TRBV5-1
cdr3_nt: TGTGCCAGCAGCCAGCTCAGTTCGATTCCGGGTCGCGAGCAGTACTTC; cdr3_aa: CASSQLSSIPGREQYF; clone_size: few; d_call: .; j_call: TRBJ2-7; v_call: TRBV7-9
cdr3_nt: TGTGCTAGCAGCTTAGGAGTTCCGGGACCCCACAATGAGCAGTTCTTC; cdr3_aa: CASSLGVPGPHNEQFF; clone_size: few; d_call: .; j_call: TRBJ2-1; v_call: TRBV7-7
cdr3_nt: TGTGCCACCAGTGATGTAGGGATCGATGAGCAGTTCTTC; cdr3_aa: CATSDVGIDEQFF; clone_size: few; d_call: .; j_call: TRBJ2-1; v_call: TRBV24-1
cdr3_nt: TGCAGTGCAAACAGGGGGGGATACACCGGGGAGCTGTTTTTT; cdr3_aa: CSANRGGYTGELFF; clone_size: many; d_call: .; j_call: TRBJ2-2; v_call: TRBV20-1